The 25 T cell receptor beta chains listed next were all sequenced from one sample in a study of T-cell memory formation after mild COVID-19. TCRdb reanalysed the 5' RACE reads using MiXCR and keeps one entry per CDR3 protein. Of 350,000 or so distinct CDR3 sequences listed, roughly 20% were seen once; the top ten hold under 25%. The sample comprised PBMCs or a T cell subset sorted from them (not recorded which). Every receptor here comes from a man aged 18 to 30 who had mild COVID-19 (a few samples of this study predate the infection). Cell type and time point are not known.

V usage is TRBV9 and J usage is TRBJ1-1, with D maybe TRBD1 (5 bases). CDR1 SGDLS and CDR2 YYNGEE come from the germline V gene. This CDR3 contains 13 residues. Deletions cut 0 bases from V and 5 bases from J, with 8 bases between. The CDR3 protein is CASSVAWGTEAFF. CDR3 coding DNA: TGTGCCAGCAGCGTAGCCTGGGGGACTGAAGCTTTCTTT.

This clonotype has a handful of counts. The V and J genes are TRBV7-2 and TRBJ1-6; the D is unclear. CDR1 and CDR2 from the germline V gene are SGHTA and FQGNSA. This CDR3 contains 16 residues. V lost 3 bases to trimming and J lost 10 bases, with 19 bases between them. The CDR3 spells CASSFGDEDVHSPLHF. CDR3 nucleotide sequence: TGTGCCAGCAGCTTCGGAGACGAGGATGTTCACTCACCCCTCCACTTT.

There are a few counts of this clonotype. The chain is built from TRBV3-1 and TRBJ1-2, with D unclear. Germline CDR1 is LGHDT and CDR2 is YNNKEL (reference sequence). This CDR3 has 14 amino acids. Trimming cost V 6 bases and J 8 bases, with 19 bases left between them. For the CDR3, the DNA is TGTGCCAGCAGTCCGCCAACCCTCCTTTGGGGCTACACCTTC. The encoded protein is CASSPPTLLWGYTF. Full variable domain (missing parts from reference TRBV3-1 and TRBJ1-2): DTAVSQTPKYLVTQMGNDKSIKCEQNLGHDTMYWYKQDSKKFLKIMFSYNNKELIINETVPNRFSPKSPDKAHLNLHINSLELGDSAVYFCASSPPTLLWGYTFGSGTRLTVV.

The chain has TRBV5-4 and TRBJ1-4; D gene uncertain. Trimming stripped 3 bases from V and 1 base from J, with 13 bases between. CDR3 length: 16 residues. Germline V gene lookup returns CDR1 SGHNT and CDR2 YYREEE (reference sequence). CDR3 in amino acids: CASSSTPVGTNEKLFF. The DNA of the CDR3 is TGTGCCAGCAGCTCAACCCCGGTTGGAACTAATGAAAAACTGTTTTTT. The entire variable domain, with the rest obtained from reference TRBV5-4 and TRBJ1-4, is as follows: ETGVTQSPTHLIKTRGQQVTLRCSSQSGHNTVSWYQQALGQGPQFIFQYYREEENGRGNFPPRFSGLQFPNYSSELNVNALELDDSALYLCASSSTPVGTNEKLFFGSGTQLSVL.

This clonotype was seen a handful of times. This sequence joins TRBV10-3 and TRBJ2-7; D is perhaps TRBD1 (6 bases). The V end lost 7 bases, the J end lost 5 bases, and 21 bases lay between the germline ends. The germline CDR1 and CDR2 sequences are ENHRY and SYGVKD. This CDR3 contains 15 residues. The CDR3 coding sequence is TGTGCCATCACCAAAGGTGGGGGCTTTAGCGACGAGCAGTACTTC. This translates into CAITKGGGFSDEQYF.

This chain links TRBV20-1 with TRBJ2-7; the D gene is possibly TRBD1 (6 bases). Between the trimmed V and J ends, which lost 1 base and 3 bases, there was a span of 13 bases. CDR1 and CDR2 (germline): DFQATT, SNEGSKA (reference sequence). This CDR3 is built from 14 residues. The CDR3 sequence: CSARVMDSRYEQYF. CDR3 bases: TGCAGTGCTAGAGTAATGGACAGTCGCTACGAGCAGTACTTC.

This clonotype appeared once. The V gene is TRBV5-5, the J gene TRBJ1-5; 12 bases are shared with TRBD1. From germline, CDR1 is SGHKS and CDR2 YYEKEE (reference sequence). The CDR3 extends over 15 amino acids. V was pared by 0 bases and J by 6 bases, with 1 base of the junction left unmatched. CDR3 DNA: TGTGCCAGCAGCTTGGGGGGACAGGGGGCTCAGCCCCAGCATTTT. Its protein is CASSLGGQGAQPQHF. Together with reference TRBV5-5 and TRBJ1-5, the CDR3 gives the full variable domain: DAGVTQSPTHLIKTRGQQVTLRCSPISGHKSVSWYQQVLGQGPQFIFQYYEKEERGRGNFPDRFSARQFPNYSSELNVNALLLGDSALYLCASSLGGQGAQPQHFGDGTRLSIL.

This clonotype has a handful of counts. This chain connects TRBV5-1 to TRBJ2-3; D unresolved. Per the germline V gene, CDR1 is SGHRS and CDR2 is YFSETQ. The CDR3 extends over 17 amino acids. V was trimmed by 2 bases and J by 3 bases, leaving 19 bases between them. The DNA for the CDR3 is TGCGCCAGCAGCTTTGACCTAGTGGTTGTGGGGACAGATACGCAGTATTTT. Protein sequence: CASSFDLVVVGTDTQYF. The entire variable domain, with the rest obtained from reference TRBV5-1 and TRBJ2-3, is as follows: KAGVTQTPRYLIKTRGQQVTLSCSPISGHRSVSWYQQTPGQGLQFLFEYFSETQRNKGNFPGRFSGRQFSNSRSEMNVSTLELGDSALYLCASSFDLVVVGTDTQYFGPGTRLTVL.

The chain recombines TRBV29-1 with TRBJ2-2; 7 nucleotides line up with TRBD2. Germline-derived CDR1 and CDR2 are SQVTM and ANQGSEA. The CDR3 length is 13 residues. V lost 1 base, J lost 7 bases, and 3 bases stayed unmatched. The DNA for the CDR3 is TGCAGCGTTGAAGGAGCTAGCGGCGGGGAGCTGTTTTTT. Its translation is CSVEGASGGELFF.

This clonotype was seen a handful of times. CDR3 bases: TGTGCCAGCAGCTCCGGGCCCCCCCGCAAGCAGTACGTC. Translated, it gives CASSSGPPRKQYV. The gene calls are TRBV11-2 and TRBJ2-7; D is undetermined. Germline V CDR1 and CDR2: SGHAT, FQNNGV. The CDR3 covers 13 residues. Trimming took off 4 bases at V and 8 bases at J, with 15 bases between the two ends.

The chain is built from TRBV20-1 and TRBJ2-1, with TRBD2 identical over 8 bases. V was pared by 3 bases and J by 8 bases, with 6 bases of the junction left unmatched. The germline V gene has CDR1 DFQATT and CDR2 SNEGSKA (reference sequence). There are 13 residues in the CDR3. The CDR3 bases are TGCAGTGCTAGTTATCCGCGGGGGGATGAGCAGTTCTTC. This encodes CSASYPRGDEQFF.

As for this clonotype: Being one base from a much bigger clone, this may be a read error. The gene calls are TRBV7-9 and TRBJ1-5; 7 nucleotides match TRBD1. V lost 5 bases to trimming and J lost 4 bases; unmatched junction nucleotides: 2. CDR1 is SEHNR, CDR2 FQNEAQ, per germline (reference sequence). CDR3 length equals 13 residues. The CDR3 nucleotides are TGTGCCAGCAGCGTGACAGGGAATCAGCCCCAGCATTTT. Translating gives CASSVTGNQPQHF.

In its sample, this clonotype was seen once. The rearrangement links TRBV7-2 to TRBJ2-1; perhaps TRBD1 as D (5 bases). The V end was cut by 7 bases, the J end by 6 bases, with 19 bases between. The CDR3 spans 15 residues. Germline V gene data show CDR1 as SGHTA and CDR2 as FQGNSA. The CDR3 sequence: CASTLVGAICNEQFF. The DNA for the CDR3 is TGTGCCAGCACGTTAGTAGGGGCCATATGCAATGAGCAGTTCTTC.

The rearrangement uses TRBV7-2 and TRBJ2-4; D remains unclear. The CDR3 is 14 residues long. Germline V gives CDR1 SGHTA, CDR2 FQGNSA. V was shortened by 5 bases and J by 0 bases, with 8 bases between the two germline ends. The chain's CDR3 is CASSVGGAKNIQYF. The CDR3 nucleotides read TGTGCCAGCAGCGTTGGTGGAGCCAAAAACATTCAGTACTTC.

This chain joins TRBV7-9 and TRBJ2-3; D is ambiguous. The CDR3 sequence is 14 residues long. The germline V gene encodes CDR1 SEHNR and CDR2 FQNEAQ (reference sequence). The germline V and J ends were trimmed by 3 bases and 3 bases, with 10 bases remaining between them. CDR3 sequence: CASSFRVGTDTQYF. The CDR3 DNA follows: TGTGCCAGCAGCTTTCGTGTGGGGACAGATACGCAGTATTTT.

This rearrangement joins TRBV29-1 to TRBJ2-3; possible D gene TRBD1, 6 bases. The length of the CDR3 is 13 residues. The V end was cut by 4 bases, the J end by 4 bases, with 12 bases between. Germline V gene lookup returns CDR1 SQVTM and CDR2 ANQGSEA. Here the CDR3 DNA reads TGCAGCGTTGTAGGGGGTATTTCAGATACGCAGTATTTT. Its translation is CSVVGGISDTQYF.

CDR3 in DNA: TGTGCCACCAGTGCTTCTTCGGGACAGCCCCCTAGGGCCGGGGAGCTGTTTTTT. This translates into CATSASSGQPPRAGELFF. This sequence joins TRBV24-1 and TRBJ2-2; 7 nucleotides align to TRBD1. The CDR3 extends over 18 amino acids. Losses at the gene ends were 5 bases for V and 6 bases for J; bases not matched to a gene: 17. Per the germline V gene, CDR1 is KGHDR and CDR2 is SFDVKD.

The V gene is TRBV6-2 or TRBV6-3, the J gene TRBJ2-7; D call uncertain. Trimming left V 2 bases short and J 5 bases short, with 10 bases between. Germline V gene sequence: CDR1 MNHEY, CDR2 SVGEGT. The CDR3 sequence is 13 residues long. CDR3: CASSYPGWNEQYV. The CDR3 DNA reads TGTGCCAGCAGTTACCCCGGGTGGAACGAGCAGTACGTC.

In its sample, this clonotype was seen many times. The rearrangement links TRBV12-3 or TRBV12-4 to TRBJ2-3, with D perhaps TRBD1 or TRBD2 (6 bases each). This CDR3 has 16 residues. V was trimmed by 10 bases and J by 2 bases, leaving 22 bases between them. DNA of the CDR3: TGTGCCACGTCCGTCGCGCCGGGGGCCGTCACAGATACGCAGTATTTT. This encodes CATSVAPGAVTDTQYF.

The rearrangement uses TRBV29-1 and TRBJ1-2; TRBD1 is a possible D gene (5 bases). The length of the CDR3 is 15 residues. The V gene lost 5 bases and the J gene lost 5 bases, with 21 bases spanning the gap. The germline CDR1 and CDR2 sequences are SQVTM and ANQGSEA. Written as DNA, the CDR3 is TGCAGCGTTCCCGTAGGGACCGCGAGAGGTTATGGCTACACCTTC. Protein: CSVPVGTARGYGYTF.

The chain couples TRBV27 to TRBJ2-7, with TRBD1 as a possible D gene (6 bases). The length of the CDR3 is 14 residues. The V and J ends lost 4 bases and 4 bases respectively, with 14 bases between them. The germline V gene encodes CDR1 MNHEY and CDR2 SMNVEV (reference sequence). The CDR3 protein is CASSSVGTFYEQYF. CDR3 nucleotide sequence: TGTGCCAGCAGTTCGGTCGGGACATTTTACGAGCAGTACTTC.

The rearrangement joins TRBV5-1 to TRBJ2-5, with 11 bases identical to TRBD2. This CDR3 region has 16 residues. Germline V gives CDR1 SGHRS, CDR2 YFSETQ. V lost 0 bases, J lost 5 bases, and 6 bases stayed unmatched. The CDR3 DNA is TGCGCCAGCAGCTTGGTGTCTAGCGGGGGGCCCGAGACCCAGTACTTC. It encodes CASSLVSSGGPETQYF.

Ten or more counts support this clonotype. The rearrangement links TRBV12-3 or TRBV12-4 to TRBJ2-5; D uncertain. The CDR3 covers 14 residues. Trimming took off 2 bases at V and 5 bases at J, with 12 bases between the two ends. The CDR3 nucleotides read TGTGCCAGCAGTTTAAGAGGCTCTCGTGAGACCCAGTACTTC. This gives the protein CASSLRGSRETQYF.

The V and J genes are TRBV5-6 and TRBJ2-6, with D possibly TRBD2 on 6 matching bases. V was shortened by 7 bases and J by 2 bases, with 13 bases between the two germline ends. This CDR3 comprises 15 residues. CDR1 is SGHDT, CDR2 YYEEEE, per germline. As DNA, the CDR3 is TGTGCCAGCCTTCTGGGCGGGGCTGGGGCCAACGTCCTGACTTTC. Protein: CASLLGGAGANVLTF.

This clonotype has more than one count but fewer than ten. V usage is TRBV20-1 and J usage is TRBJ2-1; D unclear. Germline V gene lookup returns CDR1 DFQATT and CDR2 SNEGSKA (reference sequence). This CDR3 comprises 12 residues. V was pared by 7 bases and J by 0 bases, with 7 bases between. CDR3 coding DNA: TGCAGTGGGCGTCGCTCCTACAATGAGCAGTTCTTC. Amino acids: CSGRRSYNEQFF.